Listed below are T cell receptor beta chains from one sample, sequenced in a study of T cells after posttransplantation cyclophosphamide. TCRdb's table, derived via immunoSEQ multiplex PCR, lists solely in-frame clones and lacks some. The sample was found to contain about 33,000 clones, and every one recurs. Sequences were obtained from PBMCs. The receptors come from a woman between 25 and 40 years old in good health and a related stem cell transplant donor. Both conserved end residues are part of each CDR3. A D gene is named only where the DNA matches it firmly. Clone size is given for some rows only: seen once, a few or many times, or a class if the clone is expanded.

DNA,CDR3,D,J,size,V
TGTGCCAGCAGCTTAACTAGCGGGGGTTACGAGCAGTACTTC,CASSLTSGGYEQYF,TRBD2,TRBJ2-7,many,TRBV7-2
TGCGCCAGCAGTGATAGAACTAGCGGGGCCCACGAGCAGTACTTC,CASSDRTSGAHEQYF,TRBD2,TRBJ2-7,many,TRBV10-1
TGTGCCAGCAGCTCGATGCAGAGGGACATTCAGTACTTC,CASSSMQRDIQYF,-,TRBJ2-4,many,TRBV11-1
TGTGCCAGCAGTCAGGGACAGCTCAACTATGGCTACACCTTC,CASSQGQLNYGYTF,TRBD1,TRBJ1-2,many,TRBV5-6
TGTGCCAGCAGCTTCCAAGGAGATACGCAGTATTTT,CASSFQGDTQYF,-,TRBJ2-3,-,TRBV11-3
TGCGCCAGCAGCCAAGATTATACGGCTAACTATGGCTACACCTTC,CASSQDYTANYGYTF,-,TRBJ1-2,many,TRBV4-3
TGTGCCACCAGTGATCCACCGGGGAGGCCGAACACCGGGGAGCTGTTTTTT,CATSDPPGRPNTGELFF,-,TRBJ2-2,many,TRBV24-1
TGTGCCAGCAGTGCCTGGGGTAGCGGGGGCTACGAGCAGTACTTC,CASSAWGSGGYEQYF,TRBD2,TRBJ2-7,many,TRBV6-4
TGCGCCAGCAGTCACGGCGGGGTGGGTCGGCCCCAGCATTTT,CASSHGGVGRPQHF,-,TRBJ1-5,-,TRBV23-1
TGTGCCAGCAGCGGCGGACTAGCGGGGACAGCCTACGAGCAGTACTTC,CASSGGLAGTAYEQYF,TRBD2,TRBJ2-7,many,TRBV12-3/TRBV12-4
TGTGCCAGCAGCGTAACTAGCGGGGTTCATACGCAGTATTTT,CASSVTSGVHTQYF,TRBD2,TRBJ2-3,-,TRBV9
TGTGCCAGCAGTACGGGTAGGGACAGGAGAATCTATGGCTACACCTTC,CASSTGRDRRIYGYTF,TRBD1,TRBJ1-2,many,TRBV6-2/TRBV6-3
TGCGCCAGCAGCGCCCGGGACAGGGGGCGCGATGAGCAGTTCTTC,CASSARDRGRDEQFF,TRBD1,TRBJ2-1,many,TRBV5-1
TGTGCCAGCAGTTTGGGACAGGGGATTGCCTCTAGTGTCGGTGAAAAACTGTTTTTT,CASSLGQGIASSVGEKLFF,TRBD1,TRBJ1-4,many,TRBV28
TGTGCCAGTACCCCGGTCTGGACAACTGGAAACACCATATATTTT,CASTPVWTTGNTIYF,-,TRBJ1-3,many,TRBV19
TGTGCCAGCAGTTTGAGGAGGGGTGGTCAGCCCCAGCATTTT,CASSLRRGGQPQHF,-,TRBJ1-5,many,TRBV12-3/TRBV12-4
TGTGCCAGCAGGCCGGGGGGCCGCTATGGCTACACCTTC,CASRPGGRYGYTF,-,TRBJ1-2,-,TRBV12-3/TRBV12-4
TGTGCCAGCAGCTGGACGGCCCAGGGTACAGATACGCAGTATTTT,CASSWTAQGTDTQYF,-,TRBJ2-3,-,TRBV7-9
TGTGCCAGCACCCAACCGGGACAGAGGTCCTACGAGCAGTACTTC,CASTQPGQRSYEQYF,TRBD1,TRBJ2-7,-,TRBV7-2
TGTGCCAGCAGCTTAGTTCCGGGAGAGACCCAGTACTTC,CASSLVPGETQYF,-,TRBJ2-5,few,TRBV7-2
TGTGCCAGCAGTGAATTCGGGACAGGGGAGGGGGATACCTTC,CASSEFGTGEGDTF,TRBD1,TRBJ1-2,-,TRBV25-1
TGTGCCAGCAGCTTTCCAGGGGGCACTGAAGCTTTCTTT,CASSFPGGTEAFF,TRBD1,TRBJ1-1,many,TRBV7-9
TGTGCCAGCAGTGCCGGGGTCTACGAGCAGTACTTC,CASSAGVYEQYF,-,TRBJ2-7,-,TRBV25-1
TGTGCCAGCAGTTTGACAGGGGAACTGTACGAGCAGTACTTC,CASSLTGELYEQYF,TRBD1,TRBJ2-7,many,TRBV7-3
TGCGCCAGCAGCCAAGAGGACAGGGGTCATGAAAAACTGTTTTTT,CASSQEDRGHEKLFF,TRBD1,TRBJ1-4,many,TRBV4-3
TGTGCCAGCAGTTACTTGGAGGGCAACACTGAAGCTTTCTTT,CASSYLEGNTEAFF,-,TRBJ1-1,many,TRBV6-6
TGTGCCAGCAGCTTATTATCAGGGGGCATGGTGAACACTGAAGCTTTCTTT,CASSLLSGGMVNTEAFF,TRBD1,TRBJ1-1,many,TRBV7-8
TGTGCCAGCAGTCCACCACAGGGGTATGGAACCGGGGAGCTGTTTTTT,CASSPPQGYGTGELFF,TRBD1,TRBJ2-2,few,TRBV27
TGTGCCAGCAGCCCCCCAGGGATGAACACTGAAGCTTTCTTT,CASSPPGMNTEAFF,-,TRBJ1-1,many,TRBV5-4
TGCAGCGTTGGTCTTCGGGACAGGGGATCCGAGCAGTACTTC,CSVGLRDRGSEQYF,TRBD1,TRBJ2-7,few,TRBV29-1
TGTGCCAGCAGCTCACAGGGCAACTATGGCTACACCTTC,CASSSQGNYGYTF,-,TRBJ1-2,many,TRBV5-4
TGTGCCAGCAGTCCCGGGACTAGCGGGGGCGTATCGGTGTACTTC,CASSPGTSGGVSVYF,TRBD2,TRBJ2-5,few,TRBV6-5
TGCGCCAGCAGCTTGGGTCCGGCCATTACCCGGGTCTATGGCTACACCTTC,CASSLGPAITRVYGYTF,-,TRBJ1-2,few,TRBV5-1
TGTGCCAGCAGTGTATATGGCGGGACGAACACCGGGGAGCTGTTTTTT,CASSVYGGTNTGELFF,-,TRBJ2-2,many,TRBV2
TGCGCCAGCAGCCAAGTAGGTCGTCGGGTCACGGGGGCCAACGTCCTGACTTTC,CASSQVGRRVTGANVLTF,-,TRBJ2-6,many,TRBV4-1
TGTGCCTGGAGTACACCACAGGGTTGGGGAAAAAAACTGTTTTTT,CAWSTPQGWGKKLFF,-,TRBJ1-4,-,TRBV30
TGTGCCAGCAGCCTAGCCGGGACAGGGGGCACTGAAGCTTTCTTT,CASSLAGTGGTEAFF,TRBD1,TRBJ1-1,many,TRBV7-2
TGTGCCAGCAGCTATATCAGGGGACGAGCCTACGAGCAGTACTTC,CASSYIRGRAYEQYF,-,TRBJ2-7,-,TRBV11-2
TGTGCCAGCAGCCCGGGACAGGGGAAAACAGATACGCAGTATTTT,CASSPGQGKTDTQYF,TRBD1,TRBJ2-3,many,TRBV7-2
TGCGCCAGCAGCCAAGACGGGTCTCCCCCCAGCAATCAGTCCCAGCATTTT,CASSQDGSPPSNQSQHF,-,TRBJ1-5,many,TRBV4-1
TGTGCCATCAGTGAGGGGGGACAGGGGCGGAACACCGGGGAGCTGTTTTTT,CAISEGGQGRNTGELFF,TRBD1,TRBJ2-2,many,TRBV10-3
TGTGCCAGCACCACGAGGGGGCTCAATCAGCCCCAGCATTTT,CASTTRGLNQPQHF,TRBD1,TRBJ1-5,few,TRBV12-3/TRBV12-4
TGCAGCGTTGCTGGGCCCCACAGAGGAAACACCATATATTTT,CSVAGPHRGNTIYF,-,TRBJ1-3,many,TRBV29-1
TGTGCCAGCGCGGACTACGAGCAGTACTTC,CASADYEQYF,-,TRBJ2-7,many,TRBV6-2/TRBV6-3
TGTGCCAGCAGCGTAGGGGGGCGGGATGGCTACACCTTC,CASSVGGRDGYTF,-,TRBJ1-2,few,TRBV9
TGTGCCAGCATGATACGGGATCAGCCCCAGCATTTT,CASMIRDQPQHF,-,TRBJ1-5,few,TRBV5-6
TGTGCCAGCAGCCCCGGGGGAGATCGTGGCTACACCTTC,CASSPGGDRGYTF,-,TRBJ1-2,few,TRBV7-9
TGTGCCAGCAGTTGGGGGGGCACTGAAGCTTTCTTT,CASSWGGTEAFF,-,TRBJ1-1,many,TRBV12-3/TRBV12-4
TGTGCCAGTAGTCCGACAGGGATGAACACTGAAGCTTTCTTT,CASSPTGMNTEAFF,TRBD1,TRBJ1-1,many,TRBV19
TGTGCCAGCGCCGGGTCGGCAGGGAGTAATTCACCCCTCCACTTT,CASAGSAGSNSPLHF,-,TRBJ1-6,many,TRBV28
TGTGCCAGCAGTGATGAGGCACCCCGTGGCTACACCTTC,CASSDEAPRGYTF,-,TRBJ1-2,many,TRBV2
TGTGCCAGCAGCCAAGGGCTAGCGGGGGGATGGAATGAGCAGTTCTTC,CASSQGLAGGWNEQFF,TRBD2,TRBJ2-1,many,TRBV12-3/TRBV12-4
TGCGCCAGCAGCCTAAGCGGGGGGGTTACTGCCACCGGGGAGCTGTTTTTT,CASSLSGGVTATGELFF,TRBD2,TRBJ2-2,-,TRBV5-1
TGTGCCAGCAGTTTAGAGCGGGGGGGCAGGGATACGCAGTATTTT,CASSLERGGRDTQYF,TRBD2,TRBJ2-3,many,TRBV12-3/TRBV12-4
TGTGCCAGCAGCTTAAGTAGTCAGGGAGGGAACATTCAGTACTTC,CASSLSSQGGNIQYF,TRBD2,TRBJ2-4,many,TRBV7-2
TGTGCCAGCAGTTACGGAGGGGATGGAGAGACCCAGTACTTC,CASSYGGDGETQYF,-,TRBJ2-5,few,TRBV6-5
TGTGCCAGTAAGAGACAGGGAGCGACGACCGGGGAGCTGTTTTTT,CASKRQGATTGELFF,TRBD1,TRBJ2-2,many,TRBV19